This T cell receptor (beta chain) originates from a study of Graves' ophthalmopathy and Graves' hyperthyroidism. Ten or more counts support this clonotype. A diagnosis was made from clinical symptoms together with serum thyroxine, TRAb, thyroid ultrasound and orbital computed tomography. Transcripts of RNA were the source for amplifying TCR beta CDR3 regions. Following a first-round RT-PCR that used HTBI primers, a second-round multiplex PCR was carried out. Via MiXCR, TCRdb re-called the multiplex PCR reads, giving one row per CDR3 protein. The table includes 450,000 or so distinct CDR3 sequences, around 15% detected once. CDR1 is MDHEN, CDR2 SYDVKM, per germline. V dropped 1 base and J dropped 6; count of bases not matched to a gene: 12. The CDR3 is 18 amino acids.

The V and J genes are TRBV28 and TRBJ2-5; TRBD2 aligns across 12 bases. The sample comprised blood. This clonotype was obtained from a woman in her twenties or thirties with Graves' ophthalmopathy. The CDR3 sequence is CASSLSPRTSGIVKTQYF. Here the CDR3 DNA reads TGTGCCAGCAGTTTATCCCCCCGGACTAGCGGGATAGTGAAGACCCAGTACTTC.